This TCR beta chain comes out of a study of blood T cell repertoires in COVID-19. CDR3 length equals 15 residues. The germline V gene encodes CDR1 SGHDT and CDR2 YYEEEE. V lost 4 bases and J lost 1, with 13 bases in between. Assay: immunoSEQ multiplex PCR; the TCRdb copy retains only in-frame clones and omits some. The sample includes over 55,000 clones, 82% of them seen just once. The rearrangement uses TRBV5-6 and TRBJ2-3; D is perhaps TRBD2 (6 bases). Source material: peripheral blood. This TCR was sampled from a woman aged 60 to 75 with acute or convalescent COVID-19. CDR3 protein: CASSRRRGGTDTQYF. The CDR3 coding sequence is TGTGCCAGCAGCCGACGGCGGGGCGGCACAGATACGCAGTATTTT.